What follows are 22 T cell receptor beta chains derived from one specimen sequenced in a study of blood T cell repertoires in COVID-19. Using immunoSEQ multiplex PCR, the repertoire was profiled, and TCRdb retains in-frame clones only, with some absent. The sample shows around 260,000 clones, 88% of them seen only once. Sequenced: peripheral blood. The receptors were sampled from a human donor in a cohort sampled during active COVID-19.

The chain is built from TRBV6-4 and TRBJ1-5; tentatively, D is TRBD1 (5 bases). Trimming took 5 bases from V and 5 from J, leaving 16 bases between them. This CDR3 region has 15 residues. Germline values: CDR1 MRHNA, CDR2 SNTAGT. CDR3 sequence (DNA): TGTGCCAGCAGTCTCGGACATCCTCAGGATCAGCCCCAGCATTTT. As protein: CASSLGHPQDQPQHF.

The rearrangement uses TRBV6-6 and TRBJ1-5, with TRBD1 as a possible D gene (6 bases). There are 13 residues in the CDR3. The ends were cut back, 8 bases at V and 7 bases at J, with 15 bases in the middle. The germline gives CDR1 MNHNY, CDR2 SVGAGI (reference sequence). CDR3 loop: CASVGQGIQPQHF. CDR3 coding DNA: TGTGCCAGCGTGGGGCAGGGGATCCAGCCCCAGCATTTT.

V gene TRBV25-1 combines with J gene TRBJ2-1; tentative D call: TRBD2 (6 bases). Germline V lookup: CDR1 MGHDK, CDR2 SYGVNS. This CDR3 comprises 14 residues. The ends were cut back, 7 bases at V and 0 bases at J, with 10 bases in the middle. Here the CDR3 reads CASNSGSSYNEQFF. CDR3 bases: TGTGCCAGCAATAGCGGTAGCTCCTACAATGAGCAGTTCTTC.

The chain is built from TRBV18 and TRBJ1-1, with D uncertain. Trimming took 1 base from V and 0 from J, leaving 12 bases between them. The length of the CDR3 is 16 residues. Germline V lookup: CDR1 KGHSH, CDR2 LQKENI. The CDR3 sequence is CASSPRSPTMNTEAFF. In DNA form, the CDR3 reads TGTGCCAGCTCACCACGGTCCCCTACCATGAACACTGAAGCTTTCTTT.

This clone was found once. This CDR3 is CASSSLGYEQYF. CDR3 in DNA: TGTGCCAGCAGCTCCCTCGGGTACGAGCAGTACTTC. V and J are TRBV7-9 and TRBJ2-7; D uncertain. The germline V gene has CDR1 SEHNR and CDR2 FQNEAQ (reference sequence). Trimming took 4 bases from V and 4 from J, leaving 8 bases between them. This CDR3 comprises 12 residues.

V gene TRBV4-3 combines with J gene TRBJ1-5; D remains ambiguous. The V gene lost 1 base and the J gene lost 4 bases, with 5 bases spanning the gap. The CDR3 runs to 13 residues. Looked up from germline, CDR1 is LGHNA and CDR2 is YSLEER. Written as DNA, the CDR3 is TGCGCCAGCAGCCAAGCCCAAAATCAGCCCCAGCATTTT. Protein product: CASSQAQNQPQHF.

This rearrangement joins TRBV24-1 to TRBJ2-7, with 7 bases matching TRBD2. Germline V gives CDR1 KGHDR, CDR2 SFDVKD. The V and J ends lost 0 bases and 3 bases, in that order; junction bases with no gene match: 4. The CDR3 spans 15 residues. In DNA, the CDR3 is TGTGCCACCAGTGATTTGGCTAGCGGAAACTACGAGCAGTACTTC. It yields the protein CATSDLASGNYEQYF.

The rearrangement uses TRBV7-2 and TRBJ1-1; D is ambiguous. Trimming cost V 4 bases and J 8 bases, with 17 bases left between them. The CDR3 covers 14 residues. Germline V CDR1 and CDR2: SGHTA, FQGNSA. In nucleotides, the CDR3 is TGTGCCAGCAGCTATGATTCGGGGAAAGGGGAAGCTTTCTTT. Its translation: CASSYDSGKGEAFF.

The chain is built from TRBV5-8 and TRBJ2-6; D remains unclear. This CDR3 has 16 residues. Germline assignment: CDR1 SGHTS and CDR2 YDEGEE. Trimming removed 3 bases from V and 2 bases from J, with 12 bases in between. This chain's CDR3 is CASSSVILPGANVLTF. Written as DNA, the CDR3 is TGTGCCAGCAGCTCGGTGATTTTACCTGGGGCCAACGTCCTGACTTTC.

V gene TRBV7-6 combines with J gene TRBJ1-1; D might be TRBD1 (6 bases). V gave up 2 bases and J gave up 4 bases, with 8 bases separating them. Germline CDR1 SGHVS, CDR2 FNYEAQ. This CDR3 has 13 residues. This CDR3 reads CASSLTGTTEAFF. The CDR3 nucleotides read TGTGCCAGCAGCTTAACAGGGACCACTGAAGCTTTCTTT.

For this clone: This CDR3 is also generated by other DNA sequences in the sample. The rearrangement joins TRBV29-1 to TRBJ2-6; TRBD1 agrees at 9 bases. The germline CDR1 and CDR2 sequences are SQVTM and ANQGSEA. V dropped 6 bases and J dropped 1; count of bases not matched to a gene: 4. The CDR3 runs to 15 residues. CDR3 DNA: TGCAGCGTAGGGACAGGGCGATCTGGGGCCAACGTCCTGACTTTC. Translated, it gives CSVGTGRSGANVLTF.

This chain links TRBV6-5 with TRBJ2-7, with D perhaps TRBD2 (5 bases). The CDR3 consists of 14 residues. V lost 0 bases, J lost 5 bases, and 11 bases lay in between. Germline CDR1 and CDR2: MNHEY and SVGAGI. The CDR3: CASSYSAGRDEQYF. CDR3 bases: TGTGCCAGCAGTTACTCCGCGGGTCGGGACGAGCAGTACTTC.

J is TRBJ2-7 and V is TRBV3-1 (or the pseudogene TRBV3-2), with TRBD1 identical over 8 bases. V was clipped by 1 base and J by 2 bases; unmatched bases: 7. CDR3 length equals 16 residues. Germline CDR1 is LGHDT and CDR2 is YNNKEL (reference sequence). CDR3 loop: CASSQVWDRSPYEQYF. CDR3 sequence (DNA): TGTGCCAGCAGCCAAGTCTGGGACAGGAGCCCCTACGAGCAGTACTTC.

Notes on this clone: The junction does not match germline at one end; this may be a read error. The gene calls are TRBV7-2 and TRBJ2-7; 7 nucleotides match TRBD2. The CDR3 consists of 15 residues. Germline CDR1 reads SGHTA; CDR2 reads FQGNSA. The CDR3 DNA follows: TGTGCCAGCAGATTAGTCGAACGCGGGAGTTACGAGCAGTACTTC. Translation: CASRLVERGSYEQYF.

The rearrangement uses TRBV28 and TRBJ2-7; TRBD1 aligns across 7 bases. V was pared by 2 bases and J by 6 bases, with 4 bases of the junction left unmatched. The germline gives CDR1 MDHEN, CDR2 SYDVKM. The CDR3 extends over 13 amino acids. CDR3 nucleotide sequence: TGTGCCAGCAGTTTAGGACAGGTAGGCGAGCAGTACTTC. Protein product: CASSLGQVGEQYF. Supplemented by reference TRBV28 and TRBJ2-7, the full variable domain reads DVKVTQSSRYLVKRTGEKVFLECVQDMDHENMFWYRQDPGLGLRLIYFSYDVKMKEKGDIPEGYSVSREKKERFSLILESASTNQTSMYLCASSLGQVGEQYFGPGTRLTVT.

This clone has more than one count but fewer than ten. V usage is TRBV5-4 and J usage is TRBJ2-1; 7 nucleotides align to TRBD2. V dropped 3 bases and J dropped 5; count of bases not matched to a gene: 8. The CDR3 extends over 15 amino acids. Germline-derived CDR1 and CDR2 are SGHNT and YYREEE (reference sequence). The CDR3 nucleotides are TGTGCCAGCAGCTCCCCGGGGAGGGACGACAATGAGCAGTTCTTC. It yields the protein CASSSPGRDDNEQFF.

This sequence joins TRBV30 and TRBJ1-2; possibly TRBD1 for D (6 bases). The germline V gene encodes CDR1 GTSNPN and CDR2 SVGIG (reference sequence). This CDR3 has 15 residues. V was trimmed by 3 bases and J by 8 bases, leaving 22 bases between them. The CDR3 bases are TGTGCCTGGAGCGGAGAGTCAGGGGATTGGAGGGGCTACACCTTC. This translates into CAWSGESGDWRGYTF.

This rearrangement joins TRBV30 to TRBJ2-5; TRBD1 matches at 9 bases. V was pared by 7 bases and J by 5 bases, with 2 bases of the junction left unmatched. The CDR3 extends over 11 amino acids. Per the germline V gene, CDR1 is GTSNPN and CDR2 is SVGIG (reference sequence). DNA for the CDR3: TGTGCCTCAGGACAGGGGGAGACCCAGTACTTC. This translates into CASGQGETQYF.

The chain combines TRBV13 with TRBJ2-7; TRBD1 matches at 12 bases. Germline V gene lookup returns CDR1 PRHDT and CDR2 FYEKMQ (reference sequence). This CDR3 region has 15 residues. V lost 3 bases and J lost 5; bases outside the gene matches: 5. CDR3 coding DNA: TGTGCCAGCAGCTTCCGGGACAGGGGGCTCCACGAGCAGTACTTC. It specifies CASSFRDRGLHEQYF.

V gene TRBV30 combines with J gene TRBJ1-2; no firm D call. Germline V gene lookup returns CDR1 GTSNPN and CDR2 SVGIG (reference sequence). The CDR3 covers 14 residues. V dropped 1 base and J dropped 4 bases, with 13 bases sitting between them. CDR3 amino acids: CAWSGPSPVYGYTF. The DNA of the CDR3 is TGTGCCTGGAGTGGGCCCTCACCCGTCTATGGCTACACCTTC. Together with reference TRBV30 and TRBJ1-2, the CDR3 gives the full variable domain: SQTIHQWPATLVQPVGSPLSLECTVEGTSNPNLYWYRQAAGRGLQLLFYSVGIGQISSEVPQNLSASRPQDRQFILSSKKLLLSDSGFYLCAWSGPSPVYGYTFGSGTRLTVV.

The chain recombines TRBV4-1 with TRBJ2-3; TRBD2 matches at 15 bases. The V and J ends lost 2 bases and 7 bases, in that order; junction bases with no gene match: 7. The length of the CDR3 is 17 residues. The germline gives CDR1 MGHRA, CDR2 YSYEKL. The CDR3 DNA reads TGCGCCAGCAGCCAACGGACTAGCGGGGGGGCACTCAATACGCAGTATTTT. Encoded protein: CASSQRTSGGALNTQYF.

The genes are TRBV6-5 and TRBJ2-7, with a tentative D call TRBD1 (5 bases). V shed 8 bases and J shed 2 bases, with 16 bases lying between them. The germline V gene has CDR1 MNHEY and CDR2 SVGAGI. This CDR3 region has 14 residues. The CDR3 reads CASYDRHGPYEQYF. The CDR3 nucleotides read TGTGCCAGCTATGACAGACACGGGCCCTACGAGCAGTACTTC.